Listed below are T cell receptor beta chains from one sample, sequenced in a study of cytomegalovirus exposure and HLA in healthy donors. The repertoire was sequenced with immunoSEQ multiplex PCR; TCRdb's copy has only in-frame clones and lacks some. In the table there are 100,000 or so clones, under 85% of which are singletons. Material: PBMCs. Receptors originate from a man aged 25 to 40 in good health and CMV-seronegative. Each CDR3 is given with its conserved first and last residue. Fields, in order: V gene, J gene, CDR3 protein.

TRBV2,TRBJ2-1,CASSDLSAGSSYNEQFF
TRBV11-2,TRBJ2-7,CASSRLVRGTYEQYF
TRBV7-9,TRBJ2-5,CASSFSGGIETQYF
TRBV15,TRBJ2-1,CATSRPGTQKVERFF
TRBV5-1,TRBJ2-5,CASSPRDSGETQYF
TRBV9,TRBJ2-3,CASRALPGLSTDTQYF
TRBV10-1,TRBJ2-1,CASSDIQGRVNEQFF
TRBV4-3,TRBJ2-5,CASSQEEGEETQYF
TRBV6-5,TRBJ1-2,CASSSLGEIYGYTF
TRBV27,TRBJ1-5,CASRGVGNQPQHF
TRBV28,TRBJ1-2,CASSGQNYGYTF
TRBV19,TRBJ1-2,CASSTEMKDGYTF
TRBV5-1,TRBJ2-1,CASSFGTANNEQFF
TRBV4-3,TRBJ1-1,CASSQPPVDEAFF